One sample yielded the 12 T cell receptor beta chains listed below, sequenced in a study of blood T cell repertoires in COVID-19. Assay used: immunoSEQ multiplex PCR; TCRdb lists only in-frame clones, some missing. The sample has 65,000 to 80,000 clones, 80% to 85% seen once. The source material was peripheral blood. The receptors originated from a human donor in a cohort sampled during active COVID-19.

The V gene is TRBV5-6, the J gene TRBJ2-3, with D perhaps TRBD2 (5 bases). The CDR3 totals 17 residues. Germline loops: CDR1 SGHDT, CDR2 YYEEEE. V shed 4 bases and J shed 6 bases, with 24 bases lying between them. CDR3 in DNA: TGTGCCAGCAGCATAGAATCGGGGTATAACGTCGTCGATACGCAGTATTTT. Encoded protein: CASSIESGYNVVDTQYF.

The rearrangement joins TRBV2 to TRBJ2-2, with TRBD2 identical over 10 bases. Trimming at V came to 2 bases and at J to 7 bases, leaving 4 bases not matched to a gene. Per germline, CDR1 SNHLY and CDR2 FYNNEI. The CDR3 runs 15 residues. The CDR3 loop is CASSESSGGGGELFF. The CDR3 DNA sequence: TGTGCCAGCAGTGAATCTAGCGGGGGTGGCGGGGAGCTGTTTTTT.

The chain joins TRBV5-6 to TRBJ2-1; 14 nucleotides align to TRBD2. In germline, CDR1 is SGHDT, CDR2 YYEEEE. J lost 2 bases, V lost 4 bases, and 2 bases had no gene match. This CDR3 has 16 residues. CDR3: CASSPGLAGAYNEQFF. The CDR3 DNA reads TGTGCCAGCAGCCCGGGACTAGCGGGGGCCTACAATGAGCAGTTCTTC.

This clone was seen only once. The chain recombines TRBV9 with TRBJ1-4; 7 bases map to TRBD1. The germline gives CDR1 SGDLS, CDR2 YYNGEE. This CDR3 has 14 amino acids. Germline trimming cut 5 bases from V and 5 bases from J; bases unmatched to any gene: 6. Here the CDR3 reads CASSPQGGNEKLFF. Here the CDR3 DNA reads TGTGCCAGCAGTCCCCAGGGGGGAAATGAAAAACTGTTTTTT.

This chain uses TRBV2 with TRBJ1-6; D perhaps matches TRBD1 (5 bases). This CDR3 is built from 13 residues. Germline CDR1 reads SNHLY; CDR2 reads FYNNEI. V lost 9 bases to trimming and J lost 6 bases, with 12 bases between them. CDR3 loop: CARATGGNSPLHF. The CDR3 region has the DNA TGTGCCAGGGCCACCGGGGGTAATTCACCCCTCCACTTT.

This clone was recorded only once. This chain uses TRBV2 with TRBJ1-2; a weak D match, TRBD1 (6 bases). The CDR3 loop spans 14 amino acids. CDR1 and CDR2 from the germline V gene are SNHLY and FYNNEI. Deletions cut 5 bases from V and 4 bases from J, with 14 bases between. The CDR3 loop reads CASSIQGTGYGYTF. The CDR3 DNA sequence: TGTGCCAGCAGTATACAGGGAACCGGCTATGGCTACACCTTC.

The CDR3: CSVEGADRTDTQYF. The CDR3 DNA reads as TGCAGCGTTGAAGGTGCAGACAGGACAGATACGCAGTATTTT. The chain employs TRBV29-1 and TRBJ2-3; D might be TRBD1 (6 bases). CDR1 and CDR2 (germline): SQVTM, ANQGSEA. The CDR3 is 14 amino acids. The V end lost 1 base, the J end lost 3 bases, and 11 bases lay between the germline ends.

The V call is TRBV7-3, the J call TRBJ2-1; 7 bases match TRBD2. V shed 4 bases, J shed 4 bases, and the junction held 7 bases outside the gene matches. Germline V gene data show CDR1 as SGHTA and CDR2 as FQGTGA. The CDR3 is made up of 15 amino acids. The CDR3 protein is CASSSGPGGYNEQFF. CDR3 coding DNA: TGTGCCAGCAGCTCCGGGCCGGGGGGATACAATGAGCAGTTCTTC.

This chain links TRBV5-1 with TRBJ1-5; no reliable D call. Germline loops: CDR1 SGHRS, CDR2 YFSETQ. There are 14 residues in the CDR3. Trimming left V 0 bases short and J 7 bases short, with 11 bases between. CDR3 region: CASSLVPGEQPQHF. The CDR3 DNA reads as TGCGCCAGCAGCTTGGTACCCGGGGAGCAGCCCCAGCATTTT.

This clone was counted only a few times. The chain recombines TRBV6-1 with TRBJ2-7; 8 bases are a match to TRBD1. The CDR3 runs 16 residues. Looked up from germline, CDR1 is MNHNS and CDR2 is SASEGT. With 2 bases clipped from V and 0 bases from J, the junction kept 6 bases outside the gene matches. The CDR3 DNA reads TGTGCCAGCAGTGAACCGGGACAGGAACTCTCCTACGAGCAGTACTTC. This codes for CASSEPGQELSYEQYF.

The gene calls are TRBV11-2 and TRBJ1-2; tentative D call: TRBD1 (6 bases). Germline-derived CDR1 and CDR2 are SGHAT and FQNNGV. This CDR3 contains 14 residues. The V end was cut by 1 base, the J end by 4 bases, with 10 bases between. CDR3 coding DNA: TGTGCCAGCAGCTTAGGCAGGGGCGGCTATGGCTACACCTTC. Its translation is CASSLGRGGYGYTF.

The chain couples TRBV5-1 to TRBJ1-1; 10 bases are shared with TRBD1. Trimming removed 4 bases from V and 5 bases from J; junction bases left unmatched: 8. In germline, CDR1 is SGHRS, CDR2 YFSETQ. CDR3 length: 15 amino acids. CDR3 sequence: CASSPGQGLGTEAFF. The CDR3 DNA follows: TGCGCCAGCAGCCCGGGACAGGGGTTAGGGACTGAAGCTTTCTTT.